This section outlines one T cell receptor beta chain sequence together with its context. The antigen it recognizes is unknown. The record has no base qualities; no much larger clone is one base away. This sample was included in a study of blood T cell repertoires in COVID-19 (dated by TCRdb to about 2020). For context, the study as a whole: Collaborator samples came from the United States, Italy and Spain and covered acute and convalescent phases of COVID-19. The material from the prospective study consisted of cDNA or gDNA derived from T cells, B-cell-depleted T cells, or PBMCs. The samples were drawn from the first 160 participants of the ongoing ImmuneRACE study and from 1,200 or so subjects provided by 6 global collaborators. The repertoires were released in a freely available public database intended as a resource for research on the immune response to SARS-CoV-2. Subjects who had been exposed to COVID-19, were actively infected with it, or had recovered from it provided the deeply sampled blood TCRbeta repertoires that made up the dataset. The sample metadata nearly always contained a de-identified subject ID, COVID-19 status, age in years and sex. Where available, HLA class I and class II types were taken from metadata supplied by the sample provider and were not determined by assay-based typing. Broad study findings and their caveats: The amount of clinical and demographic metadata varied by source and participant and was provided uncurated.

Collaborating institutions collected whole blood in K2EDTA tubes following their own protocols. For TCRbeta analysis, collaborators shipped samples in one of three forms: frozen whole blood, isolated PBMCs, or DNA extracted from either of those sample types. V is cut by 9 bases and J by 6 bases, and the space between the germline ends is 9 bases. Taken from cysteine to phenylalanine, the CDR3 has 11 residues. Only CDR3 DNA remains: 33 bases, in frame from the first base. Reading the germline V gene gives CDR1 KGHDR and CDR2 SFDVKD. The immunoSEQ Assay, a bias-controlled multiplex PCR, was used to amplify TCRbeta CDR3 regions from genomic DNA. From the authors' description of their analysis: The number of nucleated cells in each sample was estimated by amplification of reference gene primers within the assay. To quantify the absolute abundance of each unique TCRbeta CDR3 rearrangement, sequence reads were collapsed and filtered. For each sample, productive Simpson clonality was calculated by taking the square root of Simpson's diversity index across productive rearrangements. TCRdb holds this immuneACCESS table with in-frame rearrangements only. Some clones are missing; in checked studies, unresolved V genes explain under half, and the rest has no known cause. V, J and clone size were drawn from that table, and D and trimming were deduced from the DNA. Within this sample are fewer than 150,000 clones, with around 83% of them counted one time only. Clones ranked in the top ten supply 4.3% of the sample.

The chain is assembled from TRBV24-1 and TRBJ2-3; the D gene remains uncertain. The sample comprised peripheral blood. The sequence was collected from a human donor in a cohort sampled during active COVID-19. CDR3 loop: CATGTTDTQYF. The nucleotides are TGTGCCACCGGTACTACGGATACGCAGTATTTT.